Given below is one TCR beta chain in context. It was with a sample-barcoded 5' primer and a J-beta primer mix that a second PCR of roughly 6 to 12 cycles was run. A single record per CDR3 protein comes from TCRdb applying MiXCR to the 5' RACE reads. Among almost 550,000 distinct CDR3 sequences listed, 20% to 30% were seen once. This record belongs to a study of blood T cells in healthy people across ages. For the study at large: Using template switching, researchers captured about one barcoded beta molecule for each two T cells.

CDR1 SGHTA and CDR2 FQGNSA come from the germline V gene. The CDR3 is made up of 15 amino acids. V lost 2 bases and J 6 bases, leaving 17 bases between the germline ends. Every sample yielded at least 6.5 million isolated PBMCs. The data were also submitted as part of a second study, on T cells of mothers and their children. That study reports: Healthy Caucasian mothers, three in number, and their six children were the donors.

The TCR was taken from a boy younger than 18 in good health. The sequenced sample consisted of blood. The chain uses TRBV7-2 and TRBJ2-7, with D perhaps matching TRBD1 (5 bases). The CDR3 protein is CASSLNFAGMGEQYF. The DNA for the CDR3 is TGTGCCAGCAGCTTAAATTTTGCAGGGATGGGCGAGCAGTACTTC.